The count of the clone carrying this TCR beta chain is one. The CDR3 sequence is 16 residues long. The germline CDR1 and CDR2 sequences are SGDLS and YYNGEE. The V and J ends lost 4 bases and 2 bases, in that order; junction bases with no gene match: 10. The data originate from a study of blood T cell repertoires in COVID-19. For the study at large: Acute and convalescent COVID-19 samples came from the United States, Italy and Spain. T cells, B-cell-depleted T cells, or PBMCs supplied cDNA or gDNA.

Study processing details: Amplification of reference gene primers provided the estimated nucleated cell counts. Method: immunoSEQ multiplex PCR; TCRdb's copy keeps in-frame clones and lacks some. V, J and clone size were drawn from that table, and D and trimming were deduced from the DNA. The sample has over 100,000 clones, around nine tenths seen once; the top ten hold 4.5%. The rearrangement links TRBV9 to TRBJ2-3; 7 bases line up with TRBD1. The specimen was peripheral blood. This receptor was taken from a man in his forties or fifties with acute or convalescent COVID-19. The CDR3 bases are TGTGCCAGCAGCTTCGACCCCGGGACAGTCACAGATACGCAGTATTTT. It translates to CASSFDPGTVTDTQYF.